The rows below give T cell receptor beta chains drawn from one sample of a study of beta chain features in type 1 diabetes. The method was immunoSEQ multiplex PCR; TCRdb's version includes in-frame clones alone and lacks a portion of them. The sample has approximately 260,000 clones, roughly 24% seen once. The sequenced sample was naive CD4+ T cells from blood. These receptors were taken from a woman in her 30s with type 1 diabetes. Both conserved end residues are trimmed from each CDR3. Fields, in order: V gene, CDR3 protein.

>TRBV4-2
ASSQEDSRTDTQY
>TRBV29-1
SVERQGSYEQY
>TRBV9
ASSVDEGREQF
>TRBV10-3
AISASQDTEAF
>TRBV29-1
SVTRNRGNTEAF
>TRBV30
AWRGGGRGHEQF
>TRBV29-1
SAETEKNTIY
>TRBV7-9
ASRGTSGGTYEQY
>TRBV28
ASALLYNEQF
>TRBV4-2
ASSQDLAAITDTQY
>TRBV9
ASSVGRGSYEQY
>TRBV29-1
SVDRGLDTEAF
>TRBV5-1
ASSVQRTTDTQY
>TRBV9
ASSVDGAADTQY
>TRBV30
ASGQIGHQPQH
>TRBV30
AWSEQGADGYT
>TRBV5-6
ASSLSSGGDIQY
>TRBV5-1
ASSAGLETEAF
>TRBV11-2
ASSSRGTDTQY
>TRBV19
ASSIGLAAGNEQF
>TRBV11-3
ASSLLGLTYNEQF
>TRBV9
ASSRDSNEQF
>TRBV7-9
ASSLRGYEQY
>TRBV1
TSSRAGFQETQY
>TRBV30
AWHTPGTSFYNEQF
>TRBV28
ASSRQGAGNTEAF
>TRBV15
ATSREGGSEQY
>TRBV29-1
SVDGLAGPYEQY
>TRBV11-2
ASSPRTDEKLF
>TRBV9
ASSPRGTAYGYT
>TRBV7-2
ASSYDSMNTEAF
>TRBV19
ASSRTASPNEQF
>TRBV10-3
AIRGTGVMNTEAF
>TRBV29-1
SVDPLRISGNQETQY
>TRBV5-1
ASSLNLPGYGYT
>TRBV6-6
ASIGNSYEQY
>TRBV29-1
SVGRPGANEKLF
>TRBV18
ASSPRVFTYEQY
>TRBV5-6
ASTGTGGPSEQY